These 22 T cell receptor beta chains were all obtained from the same sample, sequenced in a study of long-term antiretroviral therapy in people with HIV. The libraries were made with immunoSEQ v3.0 at survey level. Using immunoSEQ multiplex PCR, the repertoire was profiled, and TCRdb retains in-frame clones only, with some absent. The sample lists some 23,000 clones, more than 75% occurring once. The sample consisted of unsorted PBMCs, taken 0.5 years after starting antiretroviral therapy. These receptors all come from a woman in her 40s with HIV.

The chain has TRBV28 and TRBJ2-3, with 11 bases matching TRBD2. The CDR3 consists of 18 residues. J gave up 4 bases and V 7 bases, and 16 bases lay outside the gene matches. From germline, CDR1 is MDHEN and CDR2 SYDVKM. The CDR3 reads CASNSHGYGSGGADTQYF. CDR3 bases: TGTGCCAGCAACTCCCACGGGTACGGTAGCGGGGGGGCAGATACGCAGTATTTT.

The chain carries TRBV7-2 and TRBJ2-1; D remains unclear. The germline V gene has CDR1 SGHTA and CDR2 FQGNSA. V lost 1 base to trimming and J lost 5 bases, with 9 bases between them. The CDR3 is made up of 14 amino acids. CDR3: CASSLVARDNEQFF. The CDR3, as DNA: TGTGCCAGCAGCTTAGTGGCTCGAGACAATGAGCAGTTCTTC.

The chain combines TRBV28 with TRBJ1-2, with D unclear. V was trimmed by 4 bases and J by 8 bases, leaving 14 bases between them. Germline loops: CDR1 MDHEN, CDR2 SYDVKM. This CDR3 is built from 13 residues. The chain's CDR3 is CASSSSGSLGYTF. Written as DNA, the CDR3 is TGTGCCAGCAGTTCATCGGGCTCCCTCGGCTACACCTTC.

This chain links TRBV5-5 with TRBJ2-7; perhaps TRBD1 as D (6 bases). Germline V lookup: CDR1 SGHKS, CDR2 YYEKEE (reference sequence). Trimming removed 1 base from V and 5 bases from J, with 10 bases in between. The CDR3 has 13 amino acids. DNA of the CDR3: TGTGCCAGCAGCTTGCAGGGGCTGAACGAGCAGTACTTC. It yields the protein CASSLQGLNEQYF.

The chain recombines TRBV18 with TRBJ2-6, with a weak D call TRBD2 (5 bases). In germline, CDR1 is KGHSH, CDR2 LQKENI. V was cut by 5 bases and J by 0 bases, with 23 bases left in between. The CDR3 is 20 amino acids. CDR3 in DNA: TGTGCCAGCTCAGGTCTAGGGAGCCCAGGCAGGATCTCTGGGGCCAACGTCCTGACTTTC. Its translation: CASSGLGSPGRISGANVLTF.

This clone was counted once. The genes are TRBV18 and TRBJ2-6; 8 bases are shared with TRBD1. Germline V lookup: CDR1 KGHSH, CDR2 LQKENI. The CDR3 sequence is 18 residues long. V gave up 1 base and J gave up 1 base; unmatched junction bases: 6. The DNA of the CDR3 is TGTGCCAGCTCACCACGAGCAGGGGGCGCGTCTGGGGCCAACGTCCTGACTTTC. Amino acid sequence: CASSPRAGGASGANVLTF.

The chain joins TRBV4-3 to TRBJ1-2, with TRBD1 matching 7 bases. Germline V gene data show CDR1 as LGHNA and CDR2 as YSLEER. V trimming: 1 base; J trimming: 4 bases; junction bases outside the gene matches: 6. CDR3 length equals 15 residues. The CDR3 loop reads CASSQGERDSYGYTF. The CDR3 region has the DNA TGCGCCAGCAGCCAAGGCGAAAGGGACAGCTATGGCTACACCTTC.

CDR3: CASSVDLSGDRPFGYTF. CDR3 nucleotides: TGTGCCAGCAGCGTAGATCTGTCAGGGGACCGCCCATTCGGCTACACCTTC. The chain joins TRBV9 to TRBJ1-2; tentatively, D is TRBD1 (6 bases). This CDR3 has 17 residues. CDR1 is SGDLS and CDR2 is YYNGEE in the germline V gene. Trimming removed 0 bases from V and 8 bases from J, with 23 bases in between.

V and J are TRBV19 and TRBJ1-6; maybe TRBD1 (5 bases). CDR1 is LNHDA and CDR2 is SQIVND in the germline V gene (reference sequence). Trimming stripped 3 bases from V and 10 bases from J, with 13 bases between. This CDR3 contains 14 residues. The chain's CDR3 is CASSIGSSGSPLHF. CDR3 sequence (DNA): TGTGCCAGTAGTATCGGCAGTTCAGGGTCACCCCTCCACTTT.

This clone was picked up a small number of times. This chain joins TRBV30 and TRBJ1-1, with D hard to call. Germline values: CDR1 GTSNPN, CDR2 SVGIG (reference sequence). The CDR3 totals 10 residues. V was trimmed by 8 bases and J by 5 bases, leaving 9 bases between them. CDR3 nucleotide sequence: TGTGCCAGGGAGAGGACTGAAGCTTTCTTT. This gives the protein CARERTEAFF.

The chain carries TRBV4-2 and TRBJ1-4; 7 positions match TRBD1. This CDR3 has 16 amino acids. The ends lost 4 bases at V and 0 bases at J; junction bases unmatched: 5. Germline CDR1 LGHNA, CDR2 YNFKEQ. The CDR3 nucleotides are TGTGCCAGCAGCCCGCGACAGGGAACAACTAATGAAAAACTGTTTTTT. Amino acids: CASSPRQGTTNEKLFF.

V gene TRBV27 combines with J gene TRBJ2-7, with D hard to call. Per the germline V gene, CDR1 is MNHEY and CDR2 is SMNVEV (reference sequence). Trimming shortened V by 5 bases and J by 3 bases, and 8 bases separated the two germline ends. The CDR3 is 12 residues long. The CDR3 nucleotides are TGTGCCAGCAGTCCCACGGGCTACGAGCAGTACTTC. Translated, it gives CASSPTGYEQYF.

This chain uses TRBV5-1 with TRBJ2-3, with D perhaps TRBD2 (6 bases). The V and J ends lost 0 bases and 2 bases respectively, with 10 bases between them. The CDR3 contains 15 residues. Germline CDR1 and CDR2: SGHRS and YFSETQ. The CDR3 DNA reads as TGCGCCAGCAGCTTGGATACTAGCCCCACAGATACGCAGTATTTT. Its protein product is CASSLDTSPTDTQYF.

A few counts support this clone. The chain has TRBV4-2 and TRBJ1-4; D is possibly TRBD1 (6 bases). Germline CDR1 is LGHNA and CDR2 is YNFKEQ. Between the trimmed V and J ends, which lost 3 bases and 5 bases, there was a span of 13 bases. This CDR3 comprises 15 residues. CDR3 nucleotides: TGTGCCAGCAGCCACTCCACCGGACAGAATGAAAAACTGTTTTTT. Translated: CASSHSTGQNEKLFF.

V gene TRBV5-8 combines with J gene TRBJ2-7; the match to TRBD1 covers 9 bases. Germline trimming cut 3 bases from V and 3 bases from J; bases unmatched to any gene: 10. CDR1 is SGHTS, CDR2 YDEGEE, per germline. This CDR3 is 16 amino acids long. The CDR3 reads CASSSGSGQGVYEQYF. The CDR3 coding sequence is TGTGCCAGCAGCTCCGGGTCGGGACAGGGCGTCTACGAGCAGTACTTC.

The gene calls are TRBV7-6 and TRBJ1-2; D may be TRBD1 (6 bases). CDR3 length equals 11 residues. V shed 7 bases and J shed 5 bases, with 8 bases lying between them. Germline values: CDR1 SGHVS, CDR2 FNYEAQ. The CDR3 loop is CASKGGYGYTF. The CDR3 coding sequence is TGTGCCAGCAAAGGGGGATATGGCTACACCTTC.

The chain joins TRBV9 to TRBJ2-2, with 9 bases fitting TRBD1. V was clipped by 3 bases and J by 3 bases; unmatched bases: 3. The CDR3 is 15 amino acids. Germline CDR1 reads SGDLS; CDR2 reads YYNGEE. The CDR3 spells CASSERQGDTGELFF. For the CDR3, the DNA is TGTGCCAGCAGCGAAAGACAGGGGGACACCGGGGAGCTGTTTTTT.

The chain carries TRBV9 and TRBJ1-3; D gene unclear. This CDR3 is built from 16 residues. The germline gives CDR1 SGDLS, CDR2 YYNGEE. Trimming removed 4 bases from V and 0 bases from J, with 14 bases in between. CDR3 amino acids: CASSRQGSVSGNTIYF. The CDR3 DNA is TGTGCCAGCAGCCGGCAAGGCAGTGTCTCTGGAAACACCATATATTTT.

The chain employs TRBV9 and TRBJ1-1; 8 bases map to TRBD1. V lost 3 bases and J lost 8; bases outside the gene matches: 9. CDR1 is SGDLS and CDR2 is YYNGEE in the germline V gene. The CDR3 is 14 amino acids. CDR3 sequence: CASSAVTGGTEAFF. CDR3 bases: TGTGCCAGCAGCGCCGTAACAGGGGGGACGGAAGCTTTCTTT.

The V and J genes are TRBV19 and TRBJ1-1; D is possibly TRBD1 (6 bases). This CDR3 is built from 13 residues. With 6 bases removed from V and 3 bases from J, the gap between germline ends came to 11 bases. CDR1 and CDR2 (germline): LNHDA, SQIVND (reference sequence). The CDR3 protein is CASRNYRDTEAFF. CDR3 sequence (DNA): TGTGCCAGTAGAAATTACAGGGACACTGAAGCTTTCTTT. The whole variable domain, remainder taken from reference TRBV19 and TRBJ1-1, is DGGITQSPKYLFRKEGQNVTLSCEQNLNHDAMYWYRQDPGQGLRLIYYSQIVNDFQKGDIAEGYSVSREKKESFPLTVTSAQKNPTAFYLCASRNYRDTEAFFGQGTRLTVV.

Only one count was recorded for this clone. CDR3 sequence (DNA): TGTGCCAGCAGCTTGGGTGGCGGCACTAGCACAGATACGCAGTATTTT. Translating gives CASSLGGGTSTDTQYF. The gene calls are TRBV5-6 and TRBJ2-3, with D uncertain. Trimming took off 0 bases at V and 0 bases at J, with 11 bases between the two ends. CDR1 is SGHDT and CDR2 is YYEEEE in the germline V gene. The CDR3 is 16 amino acids.

This clone was seen only a few times. The J gene is TRBJ1-5, the V gene TRBV28; unclear D gene. The V end lost 3 bases, the J end lost 4 bases, and 16 bases lay between the germline ends. Germline V gives CDR1 MDHEN, CDR2 SYDVKM. CDR3 length: 16 residues. The CDR3 is CASSFLGRAGNQPQHF. The CDR3 DNA sequence: TGTGCCAGCAGTTTCCTGGGTAGGGCGGGGAATCAGCCCCAGCATTTT.